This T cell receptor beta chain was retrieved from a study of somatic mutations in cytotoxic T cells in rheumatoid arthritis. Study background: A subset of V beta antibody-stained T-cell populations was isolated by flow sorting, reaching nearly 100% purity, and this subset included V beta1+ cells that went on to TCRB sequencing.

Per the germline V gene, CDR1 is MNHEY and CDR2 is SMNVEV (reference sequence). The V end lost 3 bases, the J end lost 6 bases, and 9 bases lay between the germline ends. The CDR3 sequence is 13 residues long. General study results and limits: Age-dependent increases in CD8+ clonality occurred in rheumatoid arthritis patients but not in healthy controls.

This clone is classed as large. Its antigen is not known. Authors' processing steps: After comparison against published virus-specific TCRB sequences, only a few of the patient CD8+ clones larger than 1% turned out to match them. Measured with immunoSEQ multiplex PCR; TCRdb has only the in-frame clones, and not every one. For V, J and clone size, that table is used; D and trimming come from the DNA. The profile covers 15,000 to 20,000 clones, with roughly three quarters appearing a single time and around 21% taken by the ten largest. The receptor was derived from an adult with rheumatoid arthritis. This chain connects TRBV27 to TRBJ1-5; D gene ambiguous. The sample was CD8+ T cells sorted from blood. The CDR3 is CASSFSGSQPQHF. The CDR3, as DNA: TGTGCCAGCAGTTTCTCGGGGTCTCAGCCCCAGCATTTT.